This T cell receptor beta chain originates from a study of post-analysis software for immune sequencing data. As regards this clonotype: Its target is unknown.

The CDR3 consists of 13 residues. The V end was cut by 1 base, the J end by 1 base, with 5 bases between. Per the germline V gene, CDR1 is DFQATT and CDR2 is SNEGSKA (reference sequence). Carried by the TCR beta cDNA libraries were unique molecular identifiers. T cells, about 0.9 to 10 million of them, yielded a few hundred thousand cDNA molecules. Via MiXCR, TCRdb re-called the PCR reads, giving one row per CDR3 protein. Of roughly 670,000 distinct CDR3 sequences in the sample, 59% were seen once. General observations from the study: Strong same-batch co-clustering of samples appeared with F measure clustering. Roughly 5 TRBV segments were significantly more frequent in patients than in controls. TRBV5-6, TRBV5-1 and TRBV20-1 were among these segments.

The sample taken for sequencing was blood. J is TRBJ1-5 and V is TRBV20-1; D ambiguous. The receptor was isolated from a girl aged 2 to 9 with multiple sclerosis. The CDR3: CSARADSNQPQHF. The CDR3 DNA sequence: TGCAGTGCTAGAGCAGACAGCAATCAGCCCCAGCATTTT.